This paragraph reports one TCR beta chain. This sample is drawn from a study of OX40 agonist ivuxolimab in advanced cancers. The CDR3 loop spans 13 amino acids. Trimming took 4 bases from V and 7 from J, leaving 10 bases between them. Germline loops: CDR1 SGHVS, CDR2 FNYEAQ. Only in-frame clones appear in the TCRdb table, and some are missing; sequencing was by immunoSEQ multiplex PCR. The sample holds about 130,000 clones, over 75% seen once. This specimen was CD4+ or CD8+ T cells sorted from blood, taken in a trial of the OX40 agonist ivuxolimab. The rearrangement links TRBV7-6 to TRBJ1-4, with D maybe TRBD1 (6 bases). The clonotype originates from an adult with an advanced solid tumor such as melanoma, head and neck, liver or kidney cancer. This chain's CDR3 is CASSYRAGEKLFF. CDR3 bases: TGTGCCAGCAGCTACAGGGCGGGTGAAAAACTGTTTTTT.